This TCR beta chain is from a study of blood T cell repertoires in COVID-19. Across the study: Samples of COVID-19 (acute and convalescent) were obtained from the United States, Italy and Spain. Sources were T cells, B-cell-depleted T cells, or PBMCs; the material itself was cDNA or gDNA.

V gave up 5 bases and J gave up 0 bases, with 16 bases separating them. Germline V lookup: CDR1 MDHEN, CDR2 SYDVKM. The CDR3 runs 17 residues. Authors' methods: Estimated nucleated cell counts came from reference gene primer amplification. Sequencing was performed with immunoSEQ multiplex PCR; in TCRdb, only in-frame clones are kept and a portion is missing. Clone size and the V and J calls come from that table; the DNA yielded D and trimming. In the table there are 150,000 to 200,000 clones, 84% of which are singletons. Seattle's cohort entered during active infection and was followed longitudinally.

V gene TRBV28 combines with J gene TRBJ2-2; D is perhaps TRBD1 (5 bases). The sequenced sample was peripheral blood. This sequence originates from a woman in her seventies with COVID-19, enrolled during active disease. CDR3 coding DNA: TGTGCCAGCAGTAGACAGCTAGGCCTGGCGAACACCGGGGAGCTGTTTTTT. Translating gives CASSRQLGLANTGELFF. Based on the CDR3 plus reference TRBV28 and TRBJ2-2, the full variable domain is DVKVTQSSRYLVKRTGEKVFLECVQDMDHENMFWYRQDPGLGLRLIYFSYDVKMKEKGDIPEGYSVSREKKERFSLILESASTNQTSMYLCASSRQLGLANTGELFFGEGSRLTVL.